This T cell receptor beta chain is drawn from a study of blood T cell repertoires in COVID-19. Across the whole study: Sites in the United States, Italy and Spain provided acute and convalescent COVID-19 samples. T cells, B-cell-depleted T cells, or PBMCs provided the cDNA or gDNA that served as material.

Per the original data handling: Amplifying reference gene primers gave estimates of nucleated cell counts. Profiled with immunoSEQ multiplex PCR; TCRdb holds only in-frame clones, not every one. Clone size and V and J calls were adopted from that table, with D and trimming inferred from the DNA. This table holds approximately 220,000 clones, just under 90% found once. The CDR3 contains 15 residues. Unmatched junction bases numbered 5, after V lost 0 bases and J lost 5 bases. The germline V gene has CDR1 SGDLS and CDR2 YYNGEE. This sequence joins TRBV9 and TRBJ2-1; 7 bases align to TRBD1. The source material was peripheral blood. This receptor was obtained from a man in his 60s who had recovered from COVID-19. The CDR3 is CASSVGGGQNNEQFF. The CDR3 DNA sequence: TGTGCCAGCAGCGTAGGAGGGGGCCAAAACAATGAGCAGTTCTTC.